The sequence of this TCR beta chain was determined in a study of type 1 and type 2 diabetes patients (dated by TCRdb to 2016 to 2017). Regarding the complete study: About 10 type 1 diabetes patients, four type 2 diabetes patients and roughly six nondiabetic controls, all recruited in China, made up the cohort. Across the study, CD4+ and CD8+ T cells were positively selected from PBMCs by means of CD4 or CD8 MicroBeads on MACS columns. The whole study generated approximately 19,000,000 paired-end reads. TCRbeta repertoires were profiled by high-throughput sequencing in the study to compare type 1 diabetes, type 2 diabetes and nondiabetic individuals. Type 2 diabetes patients were included as a disease comparison group for the type 1 diabetes patients. Similar V gene usage was observed when approximately 20-cycle and roughly 25-cycle amplification were compared, suggesting similar primer efficiencies and random PCR bias. The TCRbeta libraries underwent paired-end sequencing on Illumina HiSeq 2000 or MiSeq instruments.

The germline V gene (reference sequence) specifies SEHNR as CDR1 and FQNEAQ as CDR2. The CDR3 measures 21 amino acids from cysteine to phenylalanine. The entry retains the CDR3 DNA only, 63 bases that are in frame from base 1. V is pared back by 7 bases and J by 0 bases, with 30 bases lying between the germline termini. General findings and caveats noted by the study authors: Only a few highly-expanded CD4+ clones (median one) were found in type 2 diabetes patients, and these clones made up a median around 4% of reads. Because only a limited number of T2D and control samples were sequenced, some T1D-only HECs might also appear in more T2D or control samples. Type 2 diabetes repertoires showed high diversity, significantly greater than type 1 diabetes repertoires in both CD4+ and CD8+ T cells. The study groups were not matched for age and gender, which could bias interpretation. Highly correlated V and J gene usage patterns were observed for type 2 diabetes and control samples, with an average of around 0.97 between samples.

These reads were obtained on an Illumina MiSeq. Genomic DNA from sorted T cell subsets served as template for TCRbeta CDR3 amplification. The TCRbeta CDR3 region was amplified by multiplex PCR using 30 forward and 13 reverse primers. PCR products were purified with AMPure XP beads, after which indices and adaptors were added in a second approximately 26-cycle PCR. Before sequencing, the libraries were purified from gel with the QIAquick Gel Extraction Kit. Per the authors' processing: Paired-end reads were merged using FLASH and were aligned with IgBLAST to IMGT V, D and J germline references. Reads with less than 70% alignment identity to germline references were removed, leaving 11,114,426 reads across the study. IMGT definitions were followed to assign CDR3 boundaries, reading frame and productivity. Clones at or above 1% of reads were defined as highly-expanded clones, and diversity was measured by normalized Shannon entropy. Unpaired two-tailed t-tests were used to test group differences in Shannon entropy. The raw public data were reprocessed by TCRdb itself: fastp quality trimming at Q25, MiXCR clonotype calling, in-frame beta chains only. Records with the same CDR3 protein are collapsed into one entry carrying the most frequent genes and DNA. TCRdb, not the authors, supplied the V and J calls. The sample table holds fewer than 300,000 distinct CDR3 sequences, of which roughly 50% were seen once. Together, the top ten hold approximately 15% of the sample.

Standard classification criteria for type 1 or type 2 diabetes were met by all diabetic patients, and glucose and C-peptide were assessed by WHO-recommended methods. Exclusion applied to any donor with other autoimmune diseases or infections within the previous four weeks. A roughly 11-milliliter sample of peripheral blood was drawn from every participant. PBMCs were isolated with LymphoPrep density separation. Details on this clonotype: Its antigen is unknown. The sample holds no much larger clone one base away, and base qualities are not on file.

This receptor was taken from a man between 18 and 35 years old with type 2 diabetes. The rearranged segments are TRBV7-9 and TRBJ2-2; the D segment might be TRBD1 or TRBD2, since each matches 5 bases. The sample consisted of peripheral blood mononuclear cells (PBMCs). The CDR3 loop reads CASIAPLQPGLGPTNTGELFF. The DNA reads TGTGCCAGCATTGCCCCATTGCAACCGGGGCTAGGGCCGACGAACACCGGGGAGCTGTTTTTT.